This is a list of T cell receptor beta chains from one sample in a study of T-cell reconstitution after alpha-beta-depleted transplantation in children. MiXCR, run by TCRdb on the PCR reads, gives a single entry per CDR3 protein. This sample has 500,000 to 650,000 distinct CDR3 sequences, with more than 9.5% found just once. Sample: PBMCs, mostly from graft donor cells, taken 180 days after TCRalphabeta/CD19-depleted stem cell transplant. The receptor set was obtained from a female patient aged 2 to 10 who had a stem cell transplant for aplastic anemia, so the T cells may come from the graft donor. Each CDR3 is given with its conserved first and last residue. Fields, in order: J gene, clone size, D gene, V gene, CDR3 protein, CDR3 DNA. A D gene is named only where the DNA matches it firmly. Not all rows give a size; the values are once, few, many and, for expanded clones, a class.

J: TRBJ2-2; size: few; D: .; V: TRBV7-3; CDR3: CASSLTGGAGELFF; DNA: TGTGCCAGCAGCTTAACCGGCGGTGCCGGGGAGCTGTTTTTT
J: TRBJ1-5; size: few; D: TRBD1; V: TRBV18; CDR3: CASSLGTDPQPQHF; DNA: TGTGCCAGCTCACTAGGGACAGACCCGCAGCCCCAGCATTTT
J: TRBJ1-2; size: .; D: TRBD1; V: TRBV6-5; CDR3: CASRMTGDHGYTF; DNA: TGTGCCAGCAGAATGACAGGGGACCATGGCTACACCTTC
J: TRBJ2-1; size: .; D: .; V: TRBV6-5; CDR3: CASSYSTEQFF; DNA: TGTGCCAGCAGTTACTCGACTGAGCAGTTCTTC
J: TRBJ1-2; size: few; D: .; V: TRBV3-1; CDR3: CASSQELANYGYTF; DNA: TGTGCCAGCAGCCAAGAGCTGGCGAACTATGGCTACACCTTC
J: TRBJ2-3; size: .; D: TRBD2; V: TRBV7-3; CDR3: CASSLIGLAGTDTQYF; DNA: TGTGCCAGCAGCTTAATCGGCCTAGCGGGCACAGATACGCAGTATTTT
J: TRBJ2-5; size: few; D: TRBD2; V: TRBV28; CDR3: CASSGSSGRGETQYF; DNA: TGTGCCAGCAGTGGGTCTAGCGGGAGAGGGGAGACCCAGTACTTC
J: TRBJ2-6; size: .; D: .; V: TRBV2; CDR3: CASSEKSGKLGANVLTF; DNA: TGTGCCAGCAGTGAAAAATCGGGCAAGCTTGGGGCCAACGTCCTGACTTTC
J: TRBJ2-1; size: .; D: TRBD2; V: TRBV20-1; CDR3: CSASGLAGGREQFF; DNA: TGCAGTGCTAGCGGTCTAGCGGGAGGACGGGAGCAGTTCTTC
J: TRBJ1-2; size: .; D: TRBD1; V: TRBV12-3/TRBV12-4; CDR3: CASSLDQGGIYGYTF; DNA: TGTGCCAGCAGTTTAGACCAGGGGGGAATCTATGGCTACACCTTC
J: TRBJ2-3; size: many; D: .; V: TRBV20-1; CDR3: CSATQTRTDTQYF; DNA: TGCAGTGCCACCCAAACCCGCACAGATACGCAGTATTTT
J: TRBJ2-5; size: few; D: TRBD2; V: TRBV5-1; CDR3: CASSPDLAEETQYF; DNA: TGCGCCAGCAGCCCCGATCTAGCGGAAGAGACCCAGTACTTC
J: TRBJ2-3; size: few; D: .; V: TRBV7-8; CDR3: CASSGLRGIDTQYF; DNA: TGTGCCAGCAGCGGGCTACGCGGGATTGATACGCAGTATTTT
J: TRBJ1-5; size: few; D: .; V: TRBV12-3/TRBV12-4; CDR3: CASSLVSVQIAGPQHF; DNA: TGTGCCAGCAGTTTAGTCTCGGTCCAGATCGCAGGGCCCCAGCATTTT
J: TRBJ2-5; size: many; D: TRBD2; V: TRBV29-1; CDR3: CSTPGLEALTQYF; DNA: TGCAGCACGCCGGGACTAGAGGCGTTGACCCAGTACTTC
J: TRBJ2-3; size: .; D: .; V: TRBV5-1; CDR3: CASSFLPGLSTDTQYF; DNA: TGCGCCAGCAGCTTCTTACCGGGACTGAGCACAGATACGCAGTATTTT
J: TRBJ2-1; size: .; D: TRBD1; V: TRBV25-1; CDR3: CASSELETGSYNEQFF; DNA: TGTGCCAGCAGTGAATTGGAGACAGGGAGCTACAATGAGCAGTTCTTC
J: TRBJ1-2; size: .; D: .; V: TRBV29-1; CDR3: CSVGYLETGSWDGYTF; DNA: TGCAGCGTTGGATACCTTGAGACGGGGTCCTGGGATGGCTACACCTTC
J: TRBJ2-7; size: .; D: TRBD2; V: TRBV6-5; CDR3: CASSYSTGGPREQYF; DNA: TGTGCCAGCAGTTACTCAACGGGAGGGCCCCGCGAGCAGTACTTC
J: TRBJ1-1; size: .; D: TRBD1; V: TRBV12-3/TRBV12-4; CDR3: CASSLWLRDRNTEAFF; DNA: TGTGCCAGCAGTTTATGGCTCCGGGACAGGAACACTGAAGCTTTCTTT
J: TRBJ2-1; size: few; D: .; V: TRBV20-1; CDR3: CSANWLSYNEQFF; DNA: TGCAGTGCTAATTGGCTCTCCTACAATGAGCAGTTCTTC
J: TRBJ1-4; size: many; D: .; V: TRBV7-2; CDR3: CASKDPNEKLFF; DNA: TGTGCCAGCAAAGACCCCAATGAAAAACTGTTTTTT
J: TRBJ2-1; size: .; D: TRBD1; V: TRBV6-1; CDR3: CASRLPTGFEQFF; DNA: TGTGCCAGCAGGCTCCCGACAGGGTTTGAGCAGTTCTTC
J: TRBJ2-1; size: many; D: .; V: TRBV20-1; CDR3: CSARGLGFYNEQFF; DNA: TGCAGTGCTAGAGGTCTGGGCTTCTACAATGAGCAGTTCTTC
J: TRBJ2-5; size: many; D: .; V: TRBV25-1; CDR3: CASGPWDGKTQYF; DNA: TGTGCCAGCGGACCTTGGGACGGGAAGACCCAGTACTTC
J: TRBJ1-2; size: many; D: .; V: TRBV4-3; CDR3: CASSQDIGAGRGYTF; DNA: TGCGCCAGCAGCCAAGATATCGGTGCAGGGCGAGGCTACACCTTC
J: TRBJ2-1; size: few; D: TRBD1; V: TRBV13; CDR3: CASSSPTGPYNEQFF; DNA: TGTGCCAGCAGCTCCCCGACAGGGCCCTACAATGAGCAGTTCTTC
J: TRBJ2-3; size: few; D: TRBD2; V: TRBV15; CDR3: CATSRSPSGTSTDTQYF; DNA: TGTGCCACCAGCAGATCCCCAAGCGGGACTAGCACAGATACGCAGTATTTT
J: TRBJ2-3; size: .; D: .; V: TRBV20-1; CDR3: CSAREVRGPSTDTQYF; DNA: TGCAGTGCTAGAGAGGTTAGGGGACCTAGCACAGATACGCAGTATTTT
J: TRBJ1-5; size: .; D: .; V: TRBV28; CDR3: CASSLWGGRSNQPHHF; DNA: TGTGCCAGCAGTTTATGGGGAGGGCGTAGCAATCAGCCCCATCATTTT
J: TRBJ2-5; size: few; D: TRBD2; V: TRBV20-1; CDR3: CSARLGLAGTIQETQYF; DNA: TGCAGTGCTAGGTTGGGACTAGCGGGCACTATCCAAGAGACCCAGTACTTC
J: TRBJ2-1; size: .; D: TRBD1; V: TRBV7-2; CDR3: CASSPSPGTGPSEFF; DNA: TGTGCCAGCAGCCCCAGTCCCGGGACAGGGCCCTCCGAGTTCTTC
J: TRBJ2-3; size: .; D: TRBD2; V: TRBV15; CDR3: CATSRGGLAGADTQYF; DNA: TGTGCCACCAGCAGAGGTGGACTAGCGGGAGCAGATACGCAGTATTTT
J: TRBJ2-1; size: .; D: TRBD2; V: TRBV12-3/TRBV12-4; CDR3: CASSPWRTSGNHNEQFF; DNA: TGTGCCAGCAGTCCCTGGCGGACTAGCGGGAACCACAATGAGCAGTTCTTC
J: TRBJ1-4; size: .; D: .; V: TRBV20-1; CDR3: CSPHRASSNEKLFF; DNA: TGCAGTCCACACCGGGCCAGCTCAAATGAAAAACTGTTTTTT
J: TRBJ1-4; size: .; D: TRBD1; V: TRBV7-2; CDR3: CASSVDRGWATNEKLFF; DNA: TGTGCCAGCAGCGTTGACAGGGGTTGGGCAACTAATGAAAAACTGTTTTTT
J: TRBJ2-3; size: few; D: .; V: TRBV7-2; CDR3: CASSLVLADTQYF; DNA: TGTGCCAGCAGCTTAGTTCTAGCAGATACGCAGTATTTT
J: TRBJ2-5; size: few; D: .; V: TRBV3-1; CDR3: CASISSRETQYF; DNA: TGTGCCAGCATATCCAGTCGGGAGACCCAGTACTTC
J: TRBJ2-5; size: .; D: TRBD1; V: TRBV5-6; CDR3: CASSIDRVETQYF; DNA: TGTGCCAGCAGCATCGACAGGGTAGAGACCCAGTACTTC